The 25 T cell receptor beta chains below all came from one sample that was sequenced in a study of blood T cells in healthy people across ages. For the second PCR, which ran for roughly 6 to 12 cycles, a sample-barcoded 5' primer and a J-beta primer mix were used. TCRdb called the 5' RACE reads again in MiXCR, with one record for every CDR3 protein. The sample lists about 930,000 distinct CDR3 sequences; about 29% were seen once. The sample also formed part of further work on T cells of mothers and their children.

Sequenced input: blood. The source is a woman between 40 and 50 years old in good health.

The chain has TRBV28 and TRBJ2-3; 9 positions agree with TRBD1. The CDR3 runs to 18 residues. Germline V CDR1 and CDR2: MDHEN, SYDVKM. The V segment lost 4 bases and the J segment 0 bases; nucleotides outside the gene matches: 11. CDR3 residues: CASSYPGQGIPSTDTQYF. CDR3 nucleotides: TGTGCCAGCAGTTACCCGGGACAGGGTATCCCTAGCACAGATACGCAGTATTTT.

The sample holds many counts of this clonotype. V usage is TRBV6-4 and J usage is TRBJ2-3; TRBD2 might be the D (7 bases). V gave up 0 bases and J gave up 3 bases, with 10 bases separating them. Per germline, CDR1 MRHNA and CDR2 SNTAGT. The CDR3 sequence is 15 residues long. This CDR3 is CASSDSRGATDTQYF. The CDR3 nucleotides are TGTGCCAGCAGTGACTCCCGGGGGGCTACAGATACGCAGTATTTT.

In its sample, this clonotype was seen a few times. The chain links TRBV6-6 to TRBJ2-7, with 9 bases lining up with TRBD1. Germline CDR1 and CDR2: MNHNY and SVGAGI (reference sequence). The CDR3 contains 15 residues. V was clipped by 5 bases and J by 5 bases; unmatched bases: 10. The CDR3 spells CASSRGQGRLDEQYF. The CDR3 coding sequence is TGTGCCAGCAGTCGGGGACAGGGAAGGTTGGACGAGCAGTACTTC.

In regard to this clonotype: One end of the junction fails to match germline, which may point to a read error. The CDR3 DNA sequence: TGTGCCAGCAGTCCCTCCGGATCCTGCGAGCAGTACTTC. Its translation: CASSPSGSCEQYF. The rearrangement joins TRBV7-9 to TRBJ2-1; D remains unclear. The J call may be in error: the DNA end matches TRBJ2-7 better. From germline, CDR1 is SEHNR and CDR2 FQNEAQ (reference sequence). CDR3 size: 13 residues.

In the case of this clonotype: This may be a read error, as it is one base from a much larger clone. In DNA, the CDR3 is TGTGCCAGCAATATGAGGACGGGGACCTACGAGCAGTACTTC. This translates into CASNMRTGTYEQYF. The chain employs TRBV6-1 and TRBJ2-7, with D possibly TRBD2 on 5 matching bases. The V end was cut by 7 bases, the J end by 2 bases, with 15 bases between. This CDR3 region has 14 residues. The germline CDR1 and CDR2 sequences are MNHNS and SASEGT.

This clonotype was picked up one time. The chain combines TRBV12-3 or TRBV12-4 with TRBJ1-2; the D is unclear. Trimming took off 3 bases at V and 8 bases at J, with 19 bases between the two ends. CDR3 length equals 15 residues. The CDR3 sequence is CASSLQTWARPGYTF. The CDR3 DNA is TGTGCCAGCAGTTTGCAGACGTGGGCCAGACCGGGCTACACCTTC.

In nucleotides, the CDR3 is TGTGCCAGCAGCAAAGATAGGACAGGGGGCCGATCCTACGAGCAGTACTTC. Residues: CASSKDRTGGRSYEQYF. The chain recombines TRBV21-1 with TRBJ2-7; the DNA was not compared with TRBD1, the D call given in the table. TRBV21-1 is noted as a pseudogene. The CDR3 is 17 residues long.

At least ten counts were recorded for this clonotype. V is TRBV7-3 and J is TRBJ2-7; possibly TRBD1 for D (5 bases). The CDR3 consists of 15 residues. Germline-derived CDR1 and CDR2 are SGHTA and FQGTGA. Trimming took off 5 bases at V and 6 bases at J, with 20 bases between the two ends. CDR3 DNA: TGTGCCAGCAGCCTTGACAGCTCCTTAGGCTGCGAGCAGTACTTC. Translating it yields CASSLDSSLGCEQYF.

The V gene is TRBV6-1, the J gene TRBJ2-7; a weak D match, TRBD1 (6 bases). Trimming stripped 3 bases from V and 0 bases from J, with 9 bases between. This CDR3 has 14 amino acids. CDR1 and CDR2 from the germline V gene are MNHNS and SASEGT. The CDR3 DNA sequence: TGTGCCAGCAGTGACCGGACAGACTCCTACGAGCAGTACTTC. Translated, it gives CASSDRTDSYEQYF.

The rearrangement joins TRBV7-9 to TRBJ1-5, with TRBD1 matching over 7 bases. Germline V gives CDR1 SEHNR, CDR2 FQNEAQ (reference sequence). V lost 7 bases, J lost 4 bases, and 10 bases stayed unmatched. The CDR3 contains 15 residues. As DNA, the CDR3 is TGTGCCAGCACCCTAGGGGACAGTTCGAATCAGCCCCAGCATTTT. Protein: CASTLGDSSNQPQHF.

A remark on this clonotype: With a much larger clone just one base away, this may be a read error. In DNA, the CDR3 is TGTGCCACCAGCAGAGAGTTGACGGGATTAGGGAATGAGCAGTACTTC. Translated: CATSRELTGLGNEQYF. The rearrangement links TRBV15 to TRBJ2-4; D might be TRBD2 (5 bases). The CDR3 length is 16 residues. Germline lookup yields CDR1 LNHNV and CDR2 YYDKDF (reference sequence). The germline V and J ends were trimmed by 0 bases and 13 bases, with 22 bases remaining between them.

V and J are TRBV12-3 or TRBV12-4 and TRBJ2-4; TRBD1 is a possible D gene (5 bases). The CDR3 runs to 14 residues. The V gene lost 0 bases and the J gene lost 13 bases, with 16 bases spanning the gap. The CDR3 DNA sequence: TGTGCCAGCAGTTTAGCGCTACAGGACCTACAACAGTACTTC. Amino acid sequence: CASSLALQDLQQYF.

This clonotype occurred a few times. V is TRBV12-3 or TRBV12-4 and J is TRBJ1-1; TRBD1 matches at 8 bases. Unmatched junction bases numbered 6, after V lost 5 bases and J lost 4 bases. CDR3 length: 14 residues. The CDR3 sequence is CASSTRQGITEAFF. The DNA for the CDR3 is TGTGCCAGCAGTACCCGACAGGGGATCACTGAAGCTTTCTTT.

This clonotype was observed at least ten times. The chain's CDR3 is CSVDKVSGGEQYF. DNA of the CDR3: TGCAGCGTTGATAAGGTCTCAGGCGGGGAGCAGTACTTC. The V and J genes are TRBV29-1 and TRBJ2-7; D might be TRBD2 (5 bases). Deletions cut 3 bases from V and 7 bases from J, with 16 bases between. The CDR3 length is 13 residues. CDR1 SQVTM and CDR2 ANQGSEA come from the germline V gene.

The chain couples TRBV4-1 to TRBJ2-5, with D hard to call. Germline loops: CDR1 MGHRA, CDR2 YSYEKL. CDR3 length: 14 residues. Trimming took 1 base from V and 1 from J, leaving 7 bases between them. The CDR3 DNA follows: TGCGCCAGCAGCCAAGGCGCAGTCCAAGAGACCCAGTACTTC. Its protein is CASSQGAVQETQYF.

Details on this clonotype: Sequence at one end of the junction differs from germline and may be a read error. The genes are TRBV6-6 and TRBJ2-3; 8 bases map to TRBD1. Germline assignment: CDR1 MNHNY and CDR2 SVGAGI (reference sequence). The CDR3 totals 17 residues. This CDR3 is CASSRSRTGTGTGTQYF. CDR3 bases: TGTGCCAGCAGCCGCTCGCGGACAGGGACGGGGACAGGTACGCAGTATTTT.

The V and J genes are TRBV28 and TRBJ1-2, with D possibly TRBD1 on 6 matching bases. Germline V gene lookup returns CDR1 MDHEN and CDR2 SYDVKM. Trimming took off 6 bases at V and 8 bases at J, with 16 bases between the two ends. This CDR3 has 13 residues. The CDR3, as DNA: TGTGCCAGCAGCATCCAGGGGCGCGCCGGCTACACCTTC. This encodes CASSIQGRAGYTF.

This clonotype came up a few times. The chain recombines TRBV4-2 with TRBJ1-6; D is undetermined. V was shortened by 0 bases and J by 13 bases, with 16 bases between the two germline ends. The CDR3 loop spans 15 amino acids. Per the germline V gene, CDR1 is LGHNA and CDR2 is YNFKEQ. CDR3 sequence reads: CASSQEHGFSAPLHF. DNA for the CDR3: TGTGCCAGCAGCCAAGAACATGGGTTTAGCGCTCCCCTCCACTTT.

As concerns this clonotype: Since a much larger clone is just one base distant, this may be a read error. A read error is likely, as this CDR3 ends without the conserved phenylalanine or tryptophan. This chain links TRBV5-1 with TRBJ2-7; D gene ambiguous. From germline, CDR1 is SGHRS and CDR2 YFSETQ. The CDR3 extends over 14 amino acids. V gave up 0 bases and J gave up 5 bases, with 12 bases separating them. The CDR3 bases are TGCGCCAGCAGCTTGGGGGATGGTAGCAACGAGCAGTACTAC. This translates into CASSLGDGSNEQYY.

The table lists this clonotype with a few counts. V is TRBV27 and J is TRBJ2-7; 7 bases are a match to TRBD2. Germline V gene lookup returns CDR1 MNHEY and CDR2 SMNVEV (reference sequence). The CDR3 spans 15 residues. After removal of 3 bases from V and 4 bases from J, the junction contained 9 bases not matched to a gene. CDR3: CASSFCSGFGYEQYF. The CDR3 DNA sequence: TGTGCCAGCAGTTTCTGTAGCGGGTTTGGGTACGAGCAGTACTTC.

With regard to this clonotype: This may arise from a read error, as a much more abundant clone is one base away. V gene TRBV29-1 combines with J gene TRBJ2-3; D might be TRBD1 (5 bases). V was cut by 1 base and J by 4 bases, with 15 bases left in between. Germline V gives CDR1 SQVTM, CDR2 ANQGSEA. The CDR3 runs to 15 residues. CDR3 sequence reads: CSVEASGFFPDTQYF. DNA for the CDR3: TGCAGCGTTGAAGCGTCAGGGTTTTTCCCAGATACGCAGTATTTT.

CDR3 in amino acids: CSASGGVPWGEQYF. The CDR3 coding sequence is TGCAGTGCTAGTGGCGGGGTCCCATGGGGCGAGCAGTACTTC. The V and J genes are TRBV20-1 and TRBJ2-7, with D possibly TRBD2 on 6 matching bases. Trimming pared 3 bases from V and 6 bases from J, leaving 18 bases between. CDR1 is DFQATT and CDR2 is SNEGSKA in the germline V gene (reference sequence). This CDR3 comprises 14 residues.

This clonotype has at least ten counts. The V and J genes are TRBV5-1 and TRBJ2-5, with 11 nucleotides matching TRBD2. V was pared by 3 bases and J by 1 base, with 2 bases of the junction left unmatched. The CDR3 length is 15 residues. Germline V gene lookup returns CDR1 SGHRS and CDR2 YFSETQ. The DNA for the CDR3 is TGCGCCAGCAGCTCCCTAGCGGGGGGCCAAGAGACCCAGTACTTC. Translating gives CASSSLAGGQETQYF.

This clonotype was observed a few times. The chain combines TRBV27 with TRBJ2-7; D unresolved. The CDR3 runs 14 residues. Germline assignment: CDR1 MNHEY and CDR2 SMNVEV (reference sequence). Trimming shortened V by 3 bases and J by 5 bases, and 14 bases separated the two germline ends. The CDR3 DNA follows: TGTGCCAGCAGTTTTAGGGATCACACGAACGAGCAGTACTTC. This translates into CASSFRDHTNEQYF.

This clonotype appeared once. The chain links TRBV9 to TRBJ1-3; D not resolved. Germline V gene lookup returns CDR1 SGDLS and CDR2 YYNGEE. The CDR3 runs 15 residues. Deletions cut 0 bases from V and 0 bases from J, with 7 bases between. CDR3 DNA: TGTGCCAGCAGCGTAGGAAGTCTCTCTGGAAACACCATATATTTT. Translation gives CASSVGSLSGNTIYF.